This T cell receptor beta chain comes out of a study of PD-1 blockade in classical Hodgkin lymphoma. Repertoires were generated with immunoSEQ multiplex PCR, while TCRdb's copy carries only in-frame clones and drops some. Among more than 90,000 clones listed, roughly 81% were seen once. Every patient had relapsed following autologous stem cell transplantation, and cohorts differed in brentuximab vedotin exposure. Complete response, partial response or progressive disease constituted the best responses recorded. This TCR derives from a human donor with classical Hodgkin lymphoma. Sequencing used peripheral blood mononuclear cells (PBMCs), obtained before the second cycle of nivolumab.

DNA of the CDR3: TGTGCCAGCAGCGCCGGGCCCCTGAGCACAGATACGCAGTATTTT. As protein: CASSAGPLSTDTQYF. The V and J genes are TRBV9 and TRBJ2-3, with D unclear. CDR1 SGDLS and CDR2 YYNGEE come from the germline V gene. V shed 3 bases and J shed 0 bases, with 11 bases lying between them. This CDR3 has 15 amino acids.